The 10 T cell receptor beta chains in this list originate from one sample, sequenced in a study of lymphopenia after photon versus proton radiotherapy. Here immunoSEQ multiplex PCR was the method, and the copy in TCRdb shows in-frame clones only, minus some. The repertoire includes approximately 160,000 clones, 70% to 90% of them detected once, and around 5% sits in the top ten. The input for sequencing was peripheral blood, taken from a patient treated with photon-based radiotherapy. The receptors stem from a man aged 50-59 years with gastric cancer.

This chain connects TRBV2 to TRBJ2-5; 7 nucleotides align to TRBD1. The CDR3 sequence is 13 residues long. J lost 1 base, V lost 5 bases, and 1 base had no gene match. Germline CDR1 is SNHLY and CDR2 is FYNNEI. CDR3 nucleotides: TGTGCCAGCAGTAGACAGGGCCAAGAGACCCAGTACTTC. Protein product: CASSRQGQETQYF.

The CDR3 DNA reads as TGTGCCAGTAGTATAGAACACGGTAATTACGAGCAGTACTTC. Translated, it gives CASSIEHGNYEQYF. This chain links TRBV19 with TRBJ2-7; D ambiguous. V was trimmed by 0 bases and J by 4 bases, leaving 10 bases between them. Germline CDR1 and CDR2: LNHDA and SQIVND (reference sequence). This CDR3 is built from 14 residues.

This chain connects TRBV4-1 to TRBJ1-5; D is unresolved. This CDR3 is 14 amino acids long. Trimming took off 2 bases at V and 5 bases at J, with 10 bases between the two ends. In germline, CDR1 is MGHRA, CDR2 YSYEKL. The CDR3: CASSQSNLDQPQHF. The CDR3, as DNA: TGCGCCAGCAGCCAATCCAACCTAGATCAGCCCCAGCATTTT.

The rearrangement links TRBV4-3 to TRBJ1-2; possibly TRBD1 for D (5 bases). Per the germline V gene, CDR1 is LGHNA and CDR2 is YSLEER. CDR3 size: 16 residues. Trimming removed 1 base from V and 2 bases from J, with 14 bases in between. The CDR3 protein is CASSQVGRDGNYGYTF. CDR3 DNA: TGCGCCAGCAGCCAAGTTGGGAGGGACGGAAACTATGGCTACACCTTC.

The chain links TRBV18 to TRBJ1-4; D is ambiguous. Trimming took 2 bases from V and 6 from J, leaving 7 bases between them. From germline, CDR1 is KGHSH and CDR2 LQKENI. The CDR3 sequence is 13 residues long. DNA of the CDR3: TGTGCCAGCTCACCAAGGGCATATGAAAAACTGTTTTTT. Translating gives CASSPRAYEKLFF. The whole variable domain, filled in from reference TRBV18 and TRBJ1-4, reads NAGVMQNPRHLVRRRGQEARLRCSPMKGHSHVYWYRQLPEEGLKFMVYLQKENIIDESGMPKERFSAEFPKEGPSILRIQQVVRGDSAAYFCASSPRAYEKLFFGSGTQLSVL.

The V call is TRBV28, the J call TRBJ1-2; possible D gene TRBD1, 6 bases. The germline CDR1 and CDR2 sequences are MDHEN and SYDVKM. The length of the CDR3 is 14 residues. Trimming pared 4 bases from V and 8 bases from J, leaving 17 bases between. CDR3 DNA sequence: TGTGCCAGCAGTTCCTACGCAGGGGTCGGAGGCTACACCTTC. This sequence encodes CASSSYAGVGGYTF.

This chain joins TRBV9 and TRBJ2-1, with 11 bases aligning to TRBD2. The CDR3 totals 17 residues. The J segment lost 8 bases and the V segment lost 4 bases, leaving 14 bases of the junction unmatched. Per germline, CDR1 SGDLS and CDR2 YYNGEE. The CDR3 DNA sequence: TGTGCCAGCAGCTCCTGGGAAGGGACTAGCGGTATGGATGAGCAGTTCTTC. This sequence encodes CASSSWEGTSGMDEQFF.

The rearrangement links TRBV6-1 to TRBJ2-3; 7 bases agree with TRBD2. V lost 4 bases to trimming and J lost 2 bases; unmatched junction nucleotides: 6. Germline lookup yields CDR1 MNHNS and CDR2 SASEGT. The CDR3 runs 15 residues. CDR3 DNA: TGTGCCAGCAGTGCTGGGCGGGAGTACACAGATACGCAGTATTTT. Protein product: CASSAGREYTDTQYF.

This clone was detected only a few times. The V and J genes are TRBV19 and TRBJ1-2; D unresolved. Per germline, CDR1 LNHDA and CDR2 SQIVND (reference sequence). The CDR3 is 16 residues long. V was trimmed by 5 bases and J by 3 bases, leaving 19 bases between them. In DNA form, the CDR3 reads TGTGCCAGTAGTCTGTACAAGGGTAAATCGGACTATGGCTACACCTTC. The encoded protein is CASSLYKGKSDYGYTF.

CDR3 residues: CASSRLGGFYEQYF. Written as DNA, the CDR3 is TGCGCCAGCAGCCGGCTAGGTGGGTTCTACGAGCAGTACTTC. The chain joins TRBV4-1 to TRBJ2-7; D uncertain. Trimming cost V 4 bases and J 3 bases, with 13 bases left between them. CDR1 is MGHRA, CDR2 YSYEKL, per germline. This CDR3 has 14 residues.